The 18 T cell receptor beta chains below were found in one sample sequenced in a study of technical replicates of blood from a few donors. Data came from immunoSEQ multiplex PCR; TCRdb stores just in-frame clones and leaves some out. Here the sample spans 75,000 to 90,000 clones, roughly 96% being singletons. The sequencing input was T cells isolated from PBMCs. The receptor source for this set is a human donor in good health.

This sequence joins TRBV1 and TRBJ2-3; no DNA check was done on the table's D call, TRBD2. TRBV1 is listed as a pseudogene. The CDR3 runs 19 residues. DNA of the CDR3: TGCACCAGCAGCCAAGAGGGGATCTTCCAAGGACTAGCGGTCCTTACGCAGTATTTT. Its protein product is CTSSQEGIFQGLAVLTQYF.

The chain joins TRBV7-6 to TRBJ2-1; TRBD2 aligns across 7 bases. The length of the CDR3 is 16 residues. Germline V gene lookup returns CDR1 SGHVS and CDR2 FNYEAQ. V lost 5 bases to trimming and J lost 0 bases; unmatched junction nucleotides: 7. In nucleotides, the CDR3 is TGTGCCAGCAGCCCCGGGTGGACTAGCTCCTACAATGAGCAGTTCTTC. Protein sequence: CASSPGWTSSYNEQFF.

As DNA, the CDR3 is TGTGCCAGCAGTTTGGGTAGCGGGTCCTACGAGCAGTACTTC. Protein: CASSLGSGSYEQYF. The rearrangement links TRBV28 to TRBJ2-7; 7 nucleotides align to TRBD2. Germline V lookup: CDR1 MDHEN, CDR2 SYDVKM. V trimming: 3 bases; J trimming: 1 base; junction bases outside the gene matches: 3. This CDR3 has 14 residues.

This clone was detected only a few times. The chain's CDR3 is CASSQGLAGQETQYF. The CDR3 DNA sequence: TGCGCCAGCAGCCAGGGACTAGCGGGCCAAGAGACCCAGTACTTC. V is TRBV4-1 and J is TRBJ2-5, with 12 bases fitting TRBD2. Looked up from germline, CDR1 is MGHRA and CDR2 is YSYEKL. This CDR3 comprises 15 residues. The trim removed 3 bases at V and 1 base at J, leaving 0 bases unmatched.

This chain links TRBV7-6 with TRBJ1-1; D uncertain. Germline CDR1 and CDR2: SGHVS and FNYEAQ. Trimming removed 6 bases from V and 10 bases from J, with 18 bases in between. The CDR3 runs 13 residues. In DNA form, the CDR3 reads TGTGCCAGCAGTCAAGTGCAACCGGGGAGAGCTTTCTTT. As protein: CASSQVQPGRAFF.

The chain uses TRBV27 and TRBJ2-2; no clear D gene. The V end lost 2 bases, the J end lost 0 bases, and 7 bases lay between the germline ends. CDR3 length equals 15 residues. Germline CDR1 is MNHEY and CDR2 is SMNVEV (reference sequence). The CDR3, as DNA: TGTGCCAGCAGTTTACACAGTCCGAACACCGGGGAGCTGTTTTTT. Translating it yields CASSLHSPNTGELFF.

This clone was detected once. This sequence joins TRBV2 and TRBJ1-1; D is uncertain. This CDR3 is built from 11 residues. The germline gives CDR1 SNHLY, CDR2 FYNNEI. The V end was cut by 10 bases, the J end by 7 bases, with 13 bases between. The CDR3 here is CAILDGDEAFF. In DNA form, the CDR3 reads TGTGCCATCCTAGACGGTGATGAAGCTTTCTTT.

The chain links TRBV6-5 to TRBJ2-7; D remains unclear. CDR3 length: 14 amino acids. Germline V gene lookup returns CDR1 MNHEY and CDR2 SVGAGI. The ends were cut back, 0 bases at V and 3 bases at J, with 9 bases in the middle. The CDR3, as DNA: TGTGCCAGCAGTTACTCCTTCGGAGTCTACGAGCAGTACTTC. This codes for CASSYSFGVYEQYF.

DNA of the CDR3: TGCGCCAGCAGCCAGACAGGGCCAACTAATGAAAAACTGTTTTTT. This gives the protein CASSQTGPTNEKLFF. This sequence joins TRBV4-1 and TRBJ1-4, with 7 bases aligning to TRBD1. J lost 0 bases, V lost 3 bases, and 1 base had no gene match. The CDR3 length is 15 residues. In germline, CDR1 is MGHRA, CDR2 YSYEKL.

J is TRBJ1-1 and V is TRBV25-1, with D unclear. V dropped 3 bases and J dropped 0 bases, with 5 bases sitting between them. Germline V gene lookup returns CDR1 MGHDK and CDR2 SYGVNS. CDR3 length equals 13 residues. The CDR3 coding sequence is TGTGCCAGCAGTGAGGGCATGAACACTGAAGCTTTCTTT. Amino acid sequence: CASSEGMNTEAFF.

The chain couples TRBV19 to TRBJ2-1; the match to TRBD1 covers 7 bases. The CDR3 loop spans 14 amino acids. The trim removed 4 bases at V and 2 bases at J, leaving 2 bases unmatched. The V gene's germline CDR1 is LNHDA and CDR2 SQIVND (reference sequence). The CDR3 is CASSRGQTYNEQFF. The CDR3 nucleotides read TGTGCCAGTAGTAGGGGACAGACCTACAATGAGCAGTTCTTC.

The V call is TRBV7-2, the J call TRBJ2-7; D is possibly TRBD1 (5 bases). The ends were cut back, 6 bases at V and 0 bases at J, with 12 bases in the middle. The CDR3 spans 14 residues. Germline V gene lookup returns CDR1 SGHTA and CDR2 FQGNSA. CDR3 sequence reads: CASSPTGSSYEQYF. The CDR3 nucleotides read TGTGCCAGCAGTCCTACAGGTAGCTCCTACGAGCAGTACTTC.

The chain uses TRBV5-6 and TRBJ1-2, with TRBD1 matching 7 bases. The V gene's germline CDR1 is SGHDT and CDR2 YYEEEE. With V trimmed by 6 bases and J by 3 bases, 2 bases remained unmatched. CDR3 length: 12 residues. CDR3 residues: CASTTGDYGYTF. The DNA for the CDR3 is TGTGCCAGCACAACAGGGGACTATGGCTACACCTTC.

This chain's CDR3 is CASSYPDRLYTEAFF. DNA for the CDR3: TGTGCCAGCAGTTACCCGGACAGATTATACACTGAAGCTTTCTTT. This rearrangement joins TRBV6-6 to TRBJ1-1; D may be TRBD1 (6 bases). Between the trimmed V and J ends, which lost 2 bases and 3 bases, there was a span of 13 bases. From germline, CDR1 is MNHNY and CDR2 SVGAGI (reference sequence). The CDR3 is 15 residues long.

The CDR3 DNA sequence: TGTGCCAGCAGCCTACTGACAGGGAGGAATGAAAAACTGTTTTTT. It encodes CASSLLTGRNEKLFF. The chain uses TRBV14 and TRBJ1-4; 7 bases line up with TRBD1. CDR1 is SGHDN and CDR2 is FVKESK in the germline V gene. V shed 4 bases and J 5 bases; nucleotides not matched to a gene: 7. The CDR3 covers 15 residues.

The chain carries TRBV30 and TRBJ2-3; D may be TRBD2 (5 bases). The germline V and J ends were trimmed by 2 bases and 7 bases, with 22 bases remaining between them. Per the germline V gene, CDR1 is GTSNPN and CDR2 is SVGIG (reference sequence). This CDR3 spans 16 amino acids. The CDR3 nucleotides read TGTGCCTGGAGTACAACTTCAGAGGGAAGAGACTATACGCAGTATTTT. Translation gives CAWSTTSEGRDYTQYF.

The V and J genes are TRBV7-6 and TRBJ2-7; TRBD2 agrees at 13 bases. Trimming removed 5 bases from V and 0 bases from J; junction bases left unmatched: 7. CDR1 SGHVS and CDR2 FNYEAQ come from the germline V gene. This CDR3 comprises 17 residues. In nucleotides, the CDR3 is TGTGCCAGCAGCCGTCTGGGACTAGCGGGAAACTCCTACGAGCAGTACTTC. This codes for CASSRLGLAGNSYEQYF.

The chain recombines TRBV15 with TRBJ2-2; TRBD2 might be the D (5 bases). The germline gives CDR1 LNHNV, CDR2 YYDKDF (reference sequence). The CDR3 contains 14 residues. V was cut by 6 bases and J by 5 bases, with 13 bases left in between. CDR3: CATSEGVLTGELFF. As DNA, the CDR3 is TGTGCCACCAGTGAGGGTGTCCTTACCGGGGAGCTGTTTTTT.